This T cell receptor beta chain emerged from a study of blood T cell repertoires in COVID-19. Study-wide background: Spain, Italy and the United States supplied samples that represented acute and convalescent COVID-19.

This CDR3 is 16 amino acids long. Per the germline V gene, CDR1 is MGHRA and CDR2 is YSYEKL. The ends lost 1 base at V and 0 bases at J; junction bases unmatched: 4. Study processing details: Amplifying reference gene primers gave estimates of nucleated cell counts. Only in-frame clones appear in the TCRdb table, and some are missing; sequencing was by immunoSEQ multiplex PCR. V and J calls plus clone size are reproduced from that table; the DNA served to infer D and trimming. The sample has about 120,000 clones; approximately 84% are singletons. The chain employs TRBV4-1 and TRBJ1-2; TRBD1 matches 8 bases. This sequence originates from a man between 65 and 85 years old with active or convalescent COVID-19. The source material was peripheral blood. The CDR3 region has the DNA TGCGCCAGCAGCCAAGGGGGGACAGGAGCTAACTATGGCTACACCTTC. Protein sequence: CASSQGGTGANYGYTF.